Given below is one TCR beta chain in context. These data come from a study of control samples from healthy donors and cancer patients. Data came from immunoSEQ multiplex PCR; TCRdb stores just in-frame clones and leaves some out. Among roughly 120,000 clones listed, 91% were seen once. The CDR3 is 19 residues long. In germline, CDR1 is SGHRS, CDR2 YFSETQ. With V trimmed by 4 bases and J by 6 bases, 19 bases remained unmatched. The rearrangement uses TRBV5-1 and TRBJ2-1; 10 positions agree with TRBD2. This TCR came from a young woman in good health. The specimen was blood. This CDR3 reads CASSPGVGASGSNFNEQFF. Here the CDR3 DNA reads TGCGCCAGCAGCCCCGGCGTGGGGGCTAGCGGGAGTAACTTCAATGAGCAGTTCTTC.